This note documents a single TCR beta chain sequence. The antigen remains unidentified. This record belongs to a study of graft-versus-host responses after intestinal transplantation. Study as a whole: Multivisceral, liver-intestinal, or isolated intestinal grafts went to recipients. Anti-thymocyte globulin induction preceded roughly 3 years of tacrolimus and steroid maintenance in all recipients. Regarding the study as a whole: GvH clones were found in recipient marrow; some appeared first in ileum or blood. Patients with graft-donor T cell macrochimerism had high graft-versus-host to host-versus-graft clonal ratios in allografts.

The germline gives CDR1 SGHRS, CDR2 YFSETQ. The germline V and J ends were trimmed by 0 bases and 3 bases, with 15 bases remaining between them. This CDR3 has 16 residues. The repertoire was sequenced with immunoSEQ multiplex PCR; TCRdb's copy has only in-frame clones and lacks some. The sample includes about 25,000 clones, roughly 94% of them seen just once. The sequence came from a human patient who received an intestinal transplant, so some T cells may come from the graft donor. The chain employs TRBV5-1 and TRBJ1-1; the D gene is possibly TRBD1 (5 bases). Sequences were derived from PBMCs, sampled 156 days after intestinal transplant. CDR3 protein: CASSLAFWGWDTEAFF. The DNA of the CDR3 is TGCGCCAGCAGCTTGGCCTTCTGGGGGTGGGACACTGAAGCTTTCTTT.